The clone carrying this T cell receptor beta chain has only a few counts. This specimen comes from a study of patients and donors after allogeneic stem cell transplantation. Germline assignment: CDR1 MNHEY and CDR2 SMNVEV (reference sequence). The CDR3 totals 12 residues. Trimming took off 9 bases at V and 2 bases at J, with 8 bases between the two ends. TCRdb fed the RT-PCR reads into MiXCR, producing one record per CDR3 protein. This table holds 900,000 to 1,000,000 distinct CDR3 sequences, approximately 18% found once. The sequencing sample was made of blood, either unsorted or a sorted T cell fraction (not recorded which). The chain joins TRBV27 to TRBJ1-5; perhaps TRBD1 as D (5 bases). The clonotype was recovered from a human donor who was either an allogeneic HSCT recipient or a stem cell or donor lymphocyte infusion donor (not recorded which). It is not recorded whose cells these are; they may come from a transplant donor. CDR3 residues: CASQGGNQPQHF. The CDR3 nucleotides read TGTGCCAGTCAGGGTGGCAATCAGCCCCAGCATTTT.